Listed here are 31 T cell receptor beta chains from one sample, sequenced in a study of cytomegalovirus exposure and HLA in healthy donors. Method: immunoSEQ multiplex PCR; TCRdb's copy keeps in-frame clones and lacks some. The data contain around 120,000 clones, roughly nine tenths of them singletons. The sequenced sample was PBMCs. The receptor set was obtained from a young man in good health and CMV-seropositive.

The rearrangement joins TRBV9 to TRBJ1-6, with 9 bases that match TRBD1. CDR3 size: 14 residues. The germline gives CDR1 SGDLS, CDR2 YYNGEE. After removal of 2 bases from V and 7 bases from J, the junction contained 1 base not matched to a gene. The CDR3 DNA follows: TGTGCCAGCAGCGTTGGGACAGGGAATTCACCCCTCCACTTT. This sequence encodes CASSVGTGNSPLHF.

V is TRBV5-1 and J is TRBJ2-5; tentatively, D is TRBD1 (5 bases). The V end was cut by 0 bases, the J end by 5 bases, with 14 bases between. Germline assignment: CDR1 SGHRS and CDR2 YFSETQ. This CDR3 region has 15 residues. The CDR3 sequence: CASSLGRWGRETQYF. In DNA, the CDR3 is TGCGCCAGCAGCTTGGGTCGGTGGGGCCGGGAGACCCAGTACTTC.

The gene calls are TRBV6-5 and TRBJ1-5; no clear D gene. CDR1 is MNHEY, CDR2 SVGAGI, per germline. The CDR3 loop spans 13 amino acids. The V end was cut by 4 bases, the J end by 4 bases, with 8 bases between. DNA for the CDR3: TGTGCCAGCAGTTTCGGGTCTAATCAGCCCCAGCATTTT. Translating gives CASSFGSNQPQHF.

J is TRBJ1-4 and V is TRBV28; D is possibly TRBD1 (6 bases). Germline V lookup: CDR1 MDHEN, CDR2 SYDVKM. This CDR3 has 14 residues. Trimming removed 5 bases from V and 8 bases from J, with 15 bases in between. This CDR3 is CASSDNRAREKLFF. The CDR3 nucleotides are TGTGCCAGCAGTGACAACAGGGCTCGCGAAAAACTGTTTTTT.

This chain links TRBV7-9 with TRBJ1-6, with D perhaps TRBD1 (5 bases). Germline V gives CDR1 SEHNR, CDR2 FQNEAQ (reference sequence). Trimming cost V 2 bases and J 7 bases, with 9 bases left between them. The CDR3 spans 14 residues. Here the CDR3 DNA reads TGTGCCAGCAGCTTACAGGGAGGGAATTCACCCCTCCACTTT. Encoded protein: CASSLQGGNSPLHF.

CDR3 residues: CASSVIRGRFDEQFF. The DNA of the CDR3 is TGTGCCAGCAGTGTCATTAGAGGGCGTTTCGATGAGCAGTTCTTC. The chain uses TRBV27 and TRBJ2-1; D is perhaps TRBD2 (5 bases). V was pared by 5 bases and J by 8 bases, with 19 bases between. The CDR3 covers 15 residues. The V gene's germline CDR1 is MNHEY and CDR2 SMNVEV (reference sequence).

CDR3 sequence: CASRNRRTGLEAFF. The CDR3 DNA sequence: TGTGCCAGCAGGAACCGGCGGACAGGGCTTGAAGCTTTCTTT. The chain carries TRBV5-6 and TRBJ1-1, with 8 bases fitting TRBD1. Germline trimming cut 5 bases from V and 7 bases from J; bases unmatched to any gene: 10. Germline V gene lookup returns CDR1 SGHDT and CDR2 YYEEEE. The CDR3 loop spans 14 amino acids.

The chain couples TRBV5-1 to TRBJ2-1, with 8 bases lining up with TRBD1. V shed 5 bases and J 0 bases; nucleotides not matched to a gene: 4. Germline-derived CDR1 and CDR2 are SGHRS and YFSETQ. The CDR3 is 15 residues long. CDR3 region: CASRQGVSSYNEQFF. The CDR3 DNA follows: TGCGCCAGCAGACAGGGGGTGTCCTCCTACAATGAGCAGTTCTTC.

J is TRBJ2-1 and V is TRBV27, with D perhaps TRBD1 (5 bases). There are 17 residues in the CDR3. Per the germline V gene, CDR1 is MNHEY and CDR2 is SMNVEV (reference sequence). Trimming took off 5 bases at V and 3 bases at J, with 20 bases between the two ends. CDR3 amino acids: CASSAGPGSYRYNEQFF. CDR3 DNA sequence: TGTGCCAGCAGTGCAGGCCCAGGGTCTTATCGCTACAATGAGCAGTTCTTC.

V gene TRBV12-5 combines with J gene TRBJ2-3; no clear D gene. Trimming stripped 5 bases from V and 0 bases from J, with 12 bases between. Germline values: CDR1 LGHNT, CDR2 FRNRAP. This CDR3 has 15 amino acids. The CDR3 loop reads CASGPPPPSTDTQYF. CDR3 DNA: TGTGCTAGTGGTCCTCCTCCTCCTAGCACAGATACGCAGTATTTT.

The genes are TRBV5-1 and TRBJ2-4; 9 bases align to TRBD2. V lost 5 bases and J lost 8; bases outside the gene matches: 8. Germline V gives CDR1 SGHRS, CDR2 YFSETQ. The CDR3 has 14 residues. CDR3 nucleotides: TGCGCCAGCAGTAAGCGGGGGGCCGTAGACATTCAGTACTTC. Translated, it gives CASSKRGAVDIQYF.

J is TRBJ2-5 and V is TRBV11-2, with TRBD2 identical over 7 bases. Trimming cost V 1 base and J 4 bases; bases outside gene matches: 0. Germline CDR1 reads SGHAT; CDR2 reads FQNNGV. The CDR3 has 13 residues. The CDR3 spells CASSLGEGETQYF. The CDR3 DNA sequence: TGTGCCAGCAGCTTAGGGGAGGGAGAGACCCAGTACTTC.

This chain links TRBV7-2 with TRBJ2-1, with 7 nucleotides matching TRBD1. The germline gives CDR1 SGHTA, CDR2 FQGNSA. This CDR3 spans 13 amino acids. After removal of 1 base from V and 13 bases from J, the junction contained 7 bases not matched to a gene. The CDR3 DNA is TGTGCCAGCAGCTTAGTCCCGGCAGGGGGTCAGTTCTTC. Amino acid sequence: CASSLVPAGGQFF.

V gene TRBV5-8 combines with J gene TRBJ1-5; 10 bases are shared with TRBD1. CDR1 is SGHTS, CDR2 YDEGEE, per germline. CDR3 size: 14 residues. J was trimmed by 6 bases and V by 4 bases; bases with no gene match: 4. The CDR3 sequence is CASSRDRGSQPQHF. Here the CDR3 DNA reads TGTGCCAGCAGCCGGGACAGGGGAAGTCAGCCCCAGCATTTT. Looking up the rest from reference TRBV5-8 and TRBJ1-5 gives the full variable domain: EAGVTQSPTHLIKTRGQQATLRCSPISGHTSVYWYQQALGLGLQFLLWYDEGEERNRGNFPPRFSGRQFPNYSSELNVNALELEDSALYLCASSRDRGSQPQHFGDGTRLSIL.

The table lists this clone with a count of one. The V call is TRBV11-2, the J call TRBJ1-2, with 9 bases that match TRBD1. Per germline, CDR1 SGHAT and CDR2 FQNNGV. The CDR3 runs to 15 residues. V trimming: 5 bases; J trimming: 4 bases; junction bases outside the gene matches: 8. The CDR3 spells CASSPAGDRVYGYTF. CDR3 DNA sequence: TGTGCCAGCAGCCCTGCTGGGGACAGGGTCTATGGCTACACCTTC.

The CDR3 DNA follows: TGTGCCACCCAAGGGAGGGCCTACGAGCAGTACTTC. Encoded protein: CATQGRAYEQYF. The chain has TRBV27 and TRBJ2-7; 7 nucleotides align to TRBD2. Germline trimming cut 10 bases from V and 2 bases from J; bases unmatched to any gene: 5. In germline, CDR1 is MNHEY, CDR2 SMNVEV (reference sequence). The CDR3 is 12 residues long.

CDR3 nucleotides: TGTGCCAGCAGCGCAAACAGGGGAGGTGGCTACACCTTC. Its protein product is CASSANRGGGYTF. This chain joins TRBV7-9 and TRBJ1-2; 7 bases are shared with TRBD1. This CDR3 spans 13 amino acids. J was trimmed by 7 bases and V by 5 bases; bases with no gene match: 7. The germline V gene has CDR1 SEHNR and CDR2 FQNEAQ (reference sequence).

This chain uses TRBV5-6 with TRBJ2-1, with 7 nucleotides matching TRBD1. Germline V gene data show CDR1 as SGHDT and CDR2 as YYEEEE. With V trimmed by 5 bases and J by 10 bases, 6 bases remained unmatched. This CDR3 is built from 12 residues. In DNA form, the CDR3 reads TGTGCCAGCAGACAGACAGGGCGCGAGCAGTTCTTC. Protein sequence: CASRQTGREQFF.

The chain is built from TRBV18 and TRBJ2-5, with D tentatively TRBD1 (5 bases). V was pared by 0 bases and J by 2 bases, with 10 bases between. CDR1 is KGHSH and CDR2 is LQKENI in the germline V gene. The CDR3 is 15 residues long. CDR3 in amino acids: CASSPPAQGQETQYF. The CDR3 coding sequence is TGTGCCAGCTCACCACCGGCCCAGGGACAAGAGACCCAGTACTTC.

The CDR3 protein is CASSRGTSGVEQYF. CDR3 nucleotides: TGCGCCAGCAGCCGAGGGACTAGCGGGGTTGAGCAGTACTTC. This chain joins TRBV4-1 and TRBJ2-7, with 13 bases matching TRBD2. Germline loops: CDR1 MGHRA, CDR2 YSYEKL. Trimming removed 4 bases from V and 7 bases from J; junction bases left unmatched: 4. This CDR3 region has 14 residues.

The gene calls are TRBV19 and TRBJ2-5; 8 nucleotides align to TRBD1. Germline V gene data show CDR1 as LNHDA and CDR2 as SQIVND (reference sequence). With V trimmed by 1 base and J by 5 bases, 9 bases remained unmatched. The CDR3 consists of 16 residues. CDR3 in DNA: TGTGCCAGTAGTATAGGTGGGACAGGAGGAGGGGAGACCCAGTACTTC. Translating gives CASSIGGTGGGETQYF.

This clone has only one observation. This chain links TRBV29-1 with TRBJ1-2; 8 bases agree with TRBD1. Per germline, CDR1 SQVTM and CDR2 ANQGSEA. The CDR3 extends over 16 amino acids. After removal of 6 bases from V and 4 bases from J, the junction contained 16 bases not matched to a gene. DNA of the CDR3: TGCAGCGTCCCTCCCCACAGGGGGGTTGGTGCCTATGGCTACACCTTC. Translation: CSVPPHRGVGAYGYTF.

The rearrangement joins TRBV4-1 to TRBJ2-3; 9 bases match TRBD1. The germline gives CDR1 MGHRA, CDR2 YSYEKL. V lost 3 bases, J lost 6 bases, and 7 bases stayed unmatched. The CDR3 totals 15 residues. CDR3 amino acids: CASSQGTGSEDTQYF. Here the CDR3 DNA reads TGCGCCAGCAGCCAGGGGACAGGGTCAGAGGATACGCAGTATTTT.

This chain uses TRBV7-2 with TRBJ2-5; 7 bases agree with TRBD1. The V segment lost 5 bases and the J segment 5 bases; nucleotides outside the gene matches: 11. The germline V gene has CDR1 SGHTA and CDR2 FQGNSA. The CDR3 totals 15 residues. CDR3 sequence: CASSPLQTGLETQYF. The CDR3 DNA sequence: TGTGCCAGCAGCCCACTCCAGACAGGGTTGGAGACCCAGTACTTC.

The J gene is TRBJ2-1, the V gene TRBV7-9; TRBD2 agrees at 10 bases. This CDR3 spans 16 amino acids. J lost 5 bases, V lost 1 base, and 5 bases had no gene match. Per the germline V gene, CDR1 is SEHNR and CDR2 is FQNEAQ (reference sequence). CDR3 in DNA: TGTGCCAGCAGCTTAGTGCTAGCGGGGGCTAACAATGAGCAGTTCTTC. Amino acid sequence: CASSLVLAGANNEQFF.

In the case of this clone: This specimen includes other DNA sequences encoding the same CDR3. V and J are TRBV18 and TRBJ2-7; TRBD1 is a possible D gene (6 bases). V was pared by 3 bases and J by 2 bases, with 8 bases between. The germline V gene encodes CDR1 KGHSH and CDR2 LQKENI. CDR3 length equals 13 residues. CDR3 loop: CASSPRTAYEQYF. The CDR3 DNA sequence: TGTGCCAGCTCACCCCGGACAGCCTACGAGCAGTACTTC.

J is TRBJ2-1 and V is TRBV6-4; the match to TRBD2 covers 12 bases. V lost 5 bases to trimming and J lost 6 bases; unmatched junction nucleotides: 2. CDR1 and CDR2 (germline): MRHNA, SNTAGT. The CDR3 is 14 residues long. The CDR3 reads CASSPSGGANEQFF. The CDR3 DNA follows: TGTGCCAGCAGTCCTAGCGGGGGGGCCAATGAGCAGTTCTTC.

CDR3 nucleotides: TGTGCCAGCAGTTTAACGGGGGTCTACGAGCAGTACTTC. Amino acid sequence: CASSLTGVYEQYF. The chain combines TRBV28 with TRBJ2-7; D possibly corresponds to TRBD2 (6 bases). With 2 bases removed from V and 3 bases from J, the gap between germline ends came to 8 bases. Germline loops: CDR1 MDHEN, CDR2 SYDVKM. CDR3 size: 13 residues.

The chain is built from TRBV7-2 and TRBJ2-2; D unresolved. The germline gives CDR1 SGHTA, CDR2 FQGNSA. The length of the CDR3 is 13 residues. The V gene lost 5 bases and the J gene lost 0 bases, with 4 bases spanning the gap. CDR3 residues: CASSLSNTGELFF. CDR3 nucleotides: TGTGCCAGCAGCCTATCGAACACCGGGGAGCTGTTTTTT. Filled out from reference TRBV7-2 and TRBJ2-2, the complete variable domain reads GAGVSQSPSNKVTEKGKDVELRCDPISGHTALYWYRQSLGQGLEFLIYFQGNSAPDKSGLPSDRFSAERTGGSVSTLTIQRTQQEDSAVYLCASSLSNTGELFFGEGSRLTVL.

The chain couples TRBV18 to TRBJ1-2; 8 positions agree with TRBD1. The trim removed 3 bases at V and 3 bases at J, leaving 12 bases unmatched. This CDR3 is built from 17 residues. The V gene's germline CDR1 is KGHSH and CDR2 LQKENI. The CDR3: CASSPDREWAEYYGYTF. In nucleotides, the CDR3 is TGTGCCAGCTCACCGGACAGGGAGTGGGCGGAATACTATGGCTACACCTTC.

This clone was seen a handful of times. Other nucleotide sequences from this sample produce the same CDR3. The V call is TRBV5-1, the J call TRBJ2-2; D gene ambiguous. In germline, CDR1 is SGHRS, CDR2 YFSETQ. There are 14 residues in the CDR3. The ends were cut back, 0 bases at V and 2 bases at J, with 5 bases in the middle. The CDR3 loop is CASSLGANTGELFF. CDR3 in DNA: TGCGCCAGCAGCTTGGGAGCAAACACCGGGGAGCTGTTTTTT.